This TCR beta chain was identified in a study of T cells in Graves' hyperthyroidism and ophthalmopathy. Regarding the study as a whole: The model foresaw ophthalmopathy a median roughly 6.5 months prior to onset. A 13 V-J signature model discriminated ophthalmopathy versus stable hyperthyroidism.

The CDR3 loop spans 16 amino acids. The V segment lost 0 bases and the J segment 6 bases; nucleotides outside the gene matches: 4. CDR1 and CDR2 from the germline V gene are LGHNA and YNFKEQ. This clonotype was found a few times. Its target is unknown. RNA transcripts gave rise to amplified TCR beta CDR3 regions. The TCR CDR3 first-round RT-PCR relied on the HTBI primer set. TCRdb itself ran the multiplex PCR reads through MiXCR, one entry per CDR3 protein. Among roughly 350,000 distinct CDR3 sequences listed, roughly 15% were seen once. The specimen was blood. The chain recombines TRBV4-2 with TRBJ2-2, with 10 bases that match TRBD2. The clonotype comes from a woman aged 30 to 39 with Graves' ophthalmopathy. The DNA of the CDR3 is TGTGCCAGCAGCCAAGAGTGGAGCGGGGGGGCCGGGGAGCTGTTTTTT. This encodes CASSQEWSGGAGELFF.